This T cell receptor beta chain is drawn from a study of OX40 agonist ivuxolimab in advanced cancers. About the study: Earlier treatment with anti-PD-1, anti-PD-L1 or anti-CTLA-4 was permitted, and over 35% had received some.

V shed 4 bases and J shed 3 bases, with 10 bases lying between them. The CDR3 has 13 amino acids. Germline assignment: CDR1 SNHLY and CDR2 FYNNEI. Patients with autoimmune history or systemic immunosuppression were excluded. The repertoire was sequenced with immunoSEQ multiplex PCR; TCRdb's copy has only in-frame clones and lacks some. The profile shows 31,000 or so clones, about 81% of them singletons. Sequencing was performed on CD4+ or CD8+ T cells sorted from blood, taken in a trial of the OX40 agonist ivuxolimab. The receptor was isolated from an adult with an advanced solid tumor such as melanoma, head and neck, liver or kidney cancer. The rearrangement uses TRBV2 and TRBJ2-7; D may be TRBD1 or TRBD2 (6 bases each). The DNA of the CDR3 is TGTGCCAGCAGTGGGGGGGCTAACTACGAGCAGTACTTC. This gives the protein CASSGGANYEQYF.